The rows below give T cell receptor beta chains drawn from one sample of a study of T cell responses to AZD1222 COVID-19 vaccine. Libraries were prepared by immunoSEQ multiplex PCR; TCRdb keeps only in-frame clonotypes and omits some of them. The sample consists of some 140,000 clones, roughly 82% of them appearing once. The specimen comprised peripheral blood, sampled on day 0 of AZD1222 vaccination. These receptors were obtained from an adult in good health. Both conserved end residues are part of each CDR3. D genes are given only for firm matches. Expanded clones are given a class, and other clones once, few, many or no size at all.

-,TRBJ1-5,TRBV21-1,-,CASSKRDPGRGRPQHF,TGTGCCAGCAGCAAAAGGGACCCCGGGAGGGGCAGACCCCAGCATTTT
-,TRBJ2-3,TRBV7-3,-,CASSLGRKADTQYF,TGTGCCAGCAGCTTAGGCAGGAAAGCAGATACGCAGTATTTT
-,TRBJ1-5,TRBV6-2/TRBV6-3,TRBD1,CASSYGTAYQPQHF,TGTGCCAGCAGTTACGGGACAGCATATCAGCCCCAGCATTTT
once,TRBJ2-2,TRBV18,TRBD1,CASSPRQGTGELFF,TGTGCCAGCTCACCTAGACAGGGAACCGGGGAGCTGTTTTTT
-,TRBJ1-1,TRBV5-6,-,CASSPRQNTEAFF,TGTGCCAGCAGCCCACGGCAGAACACTGAAGCTTTCTTT
once,TRBJ2-3,TRBV5-1,-,CASSASGTISTDTQYF,TGCGCCAGCAGCGCCTCCGGGACGATAAGCACAGATACGCAGTATTTT
-,TRBJ1-6,TRBV30,TRBD1,CAWRGTGSSYNSPLHF,TGTGCCTGGAGGGGGACAGGGAGCTCCTATAATTCACCCCTCCACTTT
-,TRBJ2-2,TRBV5-6,TRBD1,CASSRRRTGGTGELFF,TGTGCCAGCAGCCGGAGGAGGACAGGGGGAACCGGGGAGCTGTTTTTT
-,TRBJ2-5,TRBV11-2,-,CASSLTIQETQYF,TGTGCCAGCAGCTTGACAATCCAAGAGACCCAGTACTTC
-,TRBJ2-1,TRBV4-1,-,CASSHLLGGSYNEQFF,TGCGCCAGCAGCCACCTTTTAGGCGGCTCCTACAATGAGCAGTTCTTC